This record concerns one TCR beta chain sequence. This clonotype was seen a few times. Its antigen is not yet known. No base qualities exist here, and no much larger clone lies one base off it. The record originates from a study of identical twins (dated by TCRdb to between 2015 and 2016). A note on the overall study: To test whether fetal clonotypes persist, this study deep-sequenced TCR alpha and beta repertoires from monozygotic twins, from unrelated adults of various ages, and from cord blood. To rule out contamination, replicate twin experiments were performed at different times with different library preparation protocols.

All donors were healthy Caucasians. Study-wide conclusions, independent of this receptor: Zero-insertion analyses could be partly confounded by invariant T cells such as MAIT and iNKT, although diverse VJ usage argued against such confounding for most clonotypes. In monozygotic twins, out-of-frame TCR alpha sharing was systematically underestimated by recombination models, although the models agreed with sharing between unrelated individuals. Because the same donors could not be followed over many years, the conclusions relied on cross-sectional statistical analysis. Compared with coincidental sharing between unrelated individuals, out-of-frame TCR alpha sequences shared between twins had an excess of sequences with low generation probability. In beta out-of-frame sequences, excess twin sharing was weaker, because having fewer shared sequences lowered the signal-to-noise ratio. Fewer insertions were carried by abundant cord blood beta clonotypes; a weaker similar trend was observed in young adult naive repertoires, while no such trend was observed in memory repertoires.

The CDR3 runs 13 residues from the cysteine to the phenylalanine. Only the CDR3 DNA is retained, 39 bases long and in frame from the first base. A distance of 8 bases separates the germline ends of V and J, which lose 3 bases and 0 bases respectively. CDR1 and CDR2 are drawn from the germline V gene: SQVTM, ANQGSEA. The protocol used for the library was 5' RACE. For sequencing, an Illumina HiSeq 2000 was employed. A universal primer binding site was added through template switching, and the final cDNA carried a unique molecular identifier so that TCR cDNA molecules could be counted accurately. Specific primers in the conserved constant-segment region were used to synthesize first-strand cDNA for TCR alpha and beta chains. To control for contamination, each cDNA library was double barcoded with a SMART-Mk sample barcode plus Illumina barcodes. Two successive PCR steps introduced TruSeq adapter sequences along with Illumina sample barcodes. Sequencing of the TCR alpha and beta cDNA libraries was done on the Illumina HiSeq platform using custom primers. Under the source paper's analysis protocol: Raw reads were processed with MiGEC to extract unique molecular identifiers, and MiXCR was used to determine CDR3 positions. For each individual, recombination models were inferred using an EM algorithm with the repgenHMM and IGoR tools. The tcR package in R was used for shared clonotype analysis, with sharing normalized by the product of cloneset sizes. Out-of-frame nonproductive sequences were analyzed to study raw recombination free of thymic and clonal selection effects. Using fastp trimming at Q25 and MiXCR clonotype assembly, TCRdb reanalyzed the public sequencing data and kept in-frame beta chains. Rows with a matching CDR3 protein are joined into one entry that keeps the most common DNA and genes. These V and J calls derive from TCRdb rather than the authors' analysis. This sample holds some 1,700,000 distinct CDR3 sequences; 32% were observed only once. The biggest ten clones account for less than 0.35% of the sample.

Material for sequencing was cord blood. This receptor was identified in a newborn girl in good health. The chain is made from TRBV29-1 and TRBJ1-1; the D gene assignment is ambiguous. The CDR3 region has the sequence CSVEVILNTEAFF. The DNA reads TGCAGCGTTGAGGTCATCTTGAACACTGAAGCTTTCTTT.